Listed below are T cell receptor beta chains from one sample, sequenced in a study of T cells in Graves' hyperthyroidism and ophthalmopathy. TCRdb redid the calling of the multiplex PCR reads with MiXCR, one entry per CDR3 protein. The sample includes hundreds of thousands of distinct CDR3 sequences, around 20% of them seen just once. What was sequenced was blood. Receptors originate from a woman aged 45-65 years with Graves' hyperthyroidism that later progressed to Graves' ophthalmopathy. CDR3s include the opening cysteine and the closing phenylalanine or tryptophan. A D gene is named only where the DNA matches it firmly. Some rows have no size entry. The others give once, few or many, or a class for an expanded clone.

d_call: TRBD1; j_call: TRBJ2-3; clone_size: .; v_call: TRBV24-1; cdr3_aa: CATSDLPGQGGLTDTQYF; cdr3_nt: TGTGCCACCAGTGATTTGCCGGGACAGGGGGGACTCACAGATACGCAGTATTTT
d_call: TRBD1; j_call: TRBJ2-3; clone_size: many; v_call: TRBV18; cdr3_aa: CATDHLQGGGTDTQYF; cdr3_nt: TGTGCCACCGACCATCTACAGGGGGGAGGCACAGATACGCAGTATTTT
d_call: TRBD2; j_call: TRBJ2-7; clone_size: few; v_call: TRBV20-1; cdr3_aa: CSARDLAGGSFEQYF; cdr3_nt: TGCAGTGCTAGAGACCTAGCGGGGGGGTCGTTCGAGCAGTACTTC
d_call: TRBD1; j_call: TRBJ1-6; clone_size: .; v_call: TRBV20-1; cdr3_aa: CSPTPDRGYNSPLHF; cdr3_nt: TGCAGTCCCACCCCGGACAGGGGGTATAATTCACCCCTCCACTTT
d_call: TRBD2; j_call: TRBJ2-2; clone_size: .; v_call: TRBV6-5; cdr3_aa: CASSYSGGIRDTGELFF; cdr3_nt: TGTGCCAGCAGTTACTCGGGGGGGATAAGGGACACCGGGGAGCTGTTTTTT
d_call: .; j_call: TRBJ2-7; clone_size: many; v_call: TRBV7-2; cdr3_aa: CASSLGRRGQYF; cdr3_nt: TGTGCCAGCAGCTTAGGTCGCCGCGGGCAGTACTTC
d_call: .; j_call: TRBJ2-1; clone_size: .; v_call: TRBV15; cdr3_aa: CATSRQGNSYNEQFF; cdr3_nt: TGTGCCACCAGCAGACAGGGGAACTCCTACAATGAGCAGTTCTTC
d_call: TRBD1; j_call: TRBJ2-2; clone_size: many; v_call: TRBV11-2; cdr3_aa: CASSSLGGYTGELFF; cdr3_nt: TGTGCCAGCAGCTCCTTAGGGGGCTACACCGGGGAGCTGTTTTTT
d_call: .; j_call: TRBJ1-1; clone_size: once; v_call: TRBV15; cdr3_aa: CATSRTSGGAFF; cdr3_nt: TGTGCCACCAGCCGAACTTCCGGCGGGGCTTTCTTT
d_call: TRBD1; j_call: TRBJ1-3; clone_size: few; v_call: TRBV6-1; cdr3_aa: CASSERTGGGNTIYF; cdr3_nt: TGTGCCAGCAGTGAAAGGACAGGCGGGGGAAACACCATATATTTT
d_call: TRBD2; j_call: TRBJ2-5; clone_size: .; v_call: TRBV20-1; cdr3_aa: CSARVAGVMETQYF; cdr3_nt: TGCAGTGCTAGAGTAGCGGGGGTAATGGAGACCCAGTACTTC
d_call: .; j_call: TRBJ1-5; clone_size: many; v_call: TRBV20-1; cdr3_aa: CSASTGTANQPQHF; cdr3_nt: TGCAGTGCGTCGACCGGGACCGCGAATCAGCCCCAGCATTTT
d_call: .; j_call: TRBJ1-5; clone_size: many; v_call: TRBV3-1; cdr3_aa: CASSQDLGDQPQHF; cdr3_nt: TGTGCCAGCAGCCAAGATCTAGGGGATCAGCCCCAGCATTTT
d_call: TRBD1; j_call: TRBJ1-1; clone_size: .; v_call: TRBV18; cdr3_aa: CASSPLRGDTEAFF; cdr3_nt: TGTGCCAGCTCACCACTCAGGGGGGACACTGAAGCTTTCTTT
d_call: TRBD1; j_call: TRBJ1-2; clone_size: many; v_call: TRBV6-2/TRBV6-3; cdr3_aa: CASSYFAGTGKNYGYTF; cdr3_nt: TGTGCCAGCAGTTACTTCGCCGGGACAGGAAAGAACTATGGCTACACCTTC
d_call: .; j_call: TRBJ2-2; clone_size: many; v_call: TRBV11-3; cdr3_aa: CASRYGPTGELFF; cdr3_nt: TGTGCCAGCAGATATGGCCCCACCGGGGAGCTGTTTTTT
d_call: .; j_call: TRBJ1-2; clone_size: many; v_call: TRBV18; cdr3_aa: CASSPDSIYGYTF; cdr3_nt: TGTGCCAGCTCACCGGACAGTATCTATGGCTACACCTTC
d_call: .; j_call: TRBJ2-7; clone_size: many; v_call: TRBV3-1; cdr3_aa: CASSQVLSSYEQYF; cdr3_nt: TGTGCCAGCAGCCAAGTTTTGAGTTCCTACGAGCAGTACTTC
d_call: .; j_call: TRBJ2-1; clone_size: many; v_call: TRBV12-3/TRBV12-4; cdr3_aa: CASSLVGQDNEQFF; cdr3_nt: TGTGCCAGCAGTTTAGTGGGACAAGACAATGAGCAGTTCTTC
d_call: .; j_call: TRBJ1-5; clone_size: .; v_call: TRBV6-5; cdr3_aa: CASRYDGSPLLANQPQHF; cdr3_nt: TGTGCCAGCAGATACGACGGGTCACCCTTACTGGCGAATCAGCCCCAGCATTTT
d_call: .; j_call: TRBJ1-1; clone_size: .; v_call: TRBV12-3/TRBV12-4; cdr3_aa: CASRAGTLGGAFF; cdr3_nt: TGTGCCAGCAGAGCCGGGACCCTCGGGGGAGCTTTCTTT
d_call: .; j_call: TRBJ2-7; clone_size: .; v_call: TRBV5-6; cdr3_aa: CASSLIHATYYEQYF; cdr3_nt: TGTGCCAGCAGCTTAATTCATGCTACCTACTACGAGCAGTACTTC
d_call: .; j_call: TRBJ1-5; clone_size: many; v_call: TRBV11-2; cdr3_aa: CASSLGDPNQPQHF; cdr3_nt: TGTGCCAGCAGCTTGGGGGACCCCAATCAGCCCCAGCATTTT
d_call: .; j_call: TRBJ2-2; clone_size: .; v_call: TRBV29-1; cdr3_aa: CSVVGTHTGELFF; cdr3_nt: TGCAGCGTCGTTGGGACACACACCGGGGAGCTGTTTTTT
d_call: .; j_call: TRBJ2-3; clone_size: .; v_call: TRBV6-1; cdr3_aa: CASRTRGGWASTDTQYF; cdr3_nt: TGTGCCAGCCGGACAAGGGGTGGATGGGCCAGCACAGATACGCAGTATTTT
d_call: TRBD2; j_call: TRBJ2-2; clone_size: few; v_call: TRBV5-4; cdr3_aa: CASTRTSGGSNTGELFF; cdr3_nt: TGTGCCAGCACCCGGACTAGCGGGGGAAGCAACACCGGGGAGCTGTTTTTT
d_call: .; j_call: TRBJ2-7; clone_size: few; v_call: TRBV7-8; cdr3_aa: CASSLGGATYEQYF; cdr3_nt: TGTGCCAGCAGCTTAGGCGGAGCCACCTACGAGCAGTACTTC
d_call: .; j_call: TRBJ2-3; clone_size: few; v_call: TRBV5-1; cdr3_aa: CASSEGPAYDKGTDTQYF; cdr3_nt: TGCGCCAGCAGTGAGGGGCCAGCATACGATAAAGGCACAGATACGCAGTATTTT
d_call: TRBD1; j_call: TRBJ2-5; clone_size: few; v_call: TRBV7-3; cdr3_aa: CASSLRLAGGAETQYF; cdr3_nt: TGTGCTAGCAGCCTAAGATTAGCAGGGGGCGCAGAGACCCAGTACTTC
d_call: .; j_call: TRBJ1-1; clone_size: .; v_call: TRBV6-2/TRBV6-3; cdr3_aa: CASSYEPWGEDEAFF; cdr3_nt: TGTGCCAGCAGTTACGAGCCCTGGGGGGAGGATGAAGCTTTCTTT
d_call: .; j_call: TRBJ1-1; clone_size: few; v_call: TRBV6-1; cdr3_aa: CASGLPQVHTEAFF; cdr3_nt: TGTGCCAGCGGACTCCCACAGGTCCACACTGAAGCTTTCTTT
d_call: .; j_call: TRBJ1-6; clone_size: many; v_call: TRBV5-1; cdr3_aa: CASSLLTGNSPLHF; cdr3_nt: TGCGCCAGCAGCTTGTTGACAGGAAATTCACCCCTCCACTTT
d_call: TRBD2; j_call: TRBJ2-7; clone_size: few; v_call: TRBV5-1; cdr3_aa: CASSLVAAGGYEQYF; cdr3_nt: TGCGCCAGCAGCTTGGTCGCAGCGGGGGGTTACGAGCAGTACTTC
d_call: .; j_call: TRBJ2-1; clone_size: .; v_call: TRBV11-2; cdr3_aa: CASSLGRGSSYNEQFF; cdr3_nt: TGTGCCAGCAGCTTAGGAAGGGGAAGCTCCTACAATGAGCAGTTCTTC
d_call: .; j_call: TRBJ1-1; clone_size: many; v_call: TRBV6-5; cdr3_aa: CASSYGHSPTEAFF; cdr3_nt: TGTGCCAGCAGTTACGGGCACTCGCCCACTGAAGCTTTCTTT
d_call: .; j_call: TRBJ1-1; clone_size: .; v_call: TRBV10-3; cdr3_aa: CAISESSGGTEAFF; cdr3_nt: TGTGCCATCAGTGAGAGCTCCGGGGGCACTGAAGCTTTCTTT
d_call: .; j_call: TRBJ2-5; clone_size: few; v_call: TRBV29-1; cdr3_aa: CSVDRGGGTQYF; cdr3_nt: TGCAGCGTTGACAGGGGGGGTGGGACCCAGTACTTC
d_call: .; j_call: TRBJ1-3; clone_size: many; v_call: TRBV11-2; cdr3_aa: CASSLPTGLVNTIYF; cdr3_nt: TGTGCCAGCAGCTTACCCACAGGTTTGGTGAACACCATATATTTT
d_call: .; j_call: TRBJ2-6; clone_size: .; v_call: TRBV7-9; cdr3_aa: CASSLRGQSGANVLTF; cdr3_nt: TGTGCCAGCAGCTTACGGGGGCAGTCTGGGGCCAACGTCCTGACTTTC
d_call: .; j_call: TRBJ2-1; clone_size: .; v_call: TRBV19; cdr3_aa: CASSITQGGSYNEQFF; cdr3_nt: TGTGCCAGTAGTATAACACAGGGAGGTTCCTACAATGAGCAGTTCTTC
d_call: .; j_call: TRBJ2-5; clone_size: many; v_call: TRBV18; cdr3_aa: CASSPPEGRPTQYF; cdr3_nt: TGTGCCAGCTCACCACCAGAAGGGCGCCCGACCCAGTACTTC
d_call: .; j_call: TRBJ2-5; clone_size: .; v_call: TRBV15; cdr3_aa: CATSRGGGARETQYF; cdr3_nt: TGTGCCACCAGCAGAGGAGGGGGGGCCAGAGAGACCCAGTACTTC
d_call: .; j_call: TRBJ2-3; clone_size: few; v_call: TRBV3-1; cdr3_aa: CASSPELNTQYF; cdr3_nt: TGTGCCAGCAGCCCCGAGTTAAATACGCAGTATTTT
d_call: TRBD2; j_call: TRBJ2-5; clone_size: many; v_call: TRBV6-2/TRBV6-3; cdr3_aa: CASSYSTGGTSWRTQYF; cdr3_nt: TGTGCCAGCAGTTACTCGACGGGAGGGACTAGCTGGCGGACCCAGTACTTC
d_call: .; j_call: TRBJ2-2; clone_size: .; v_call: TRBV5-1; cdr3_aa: CASSVEQGLNTGELFF; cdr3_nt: TGCGCCAGCAGCGTGGAACAGGGATTGAACACCGGGGAGCTGTTTTTT
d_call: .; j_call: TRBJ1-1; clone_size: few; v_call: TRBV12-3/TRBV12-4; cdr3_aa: CASSDGRGIEAFF; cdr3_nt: TGTGCCAGCAGTGACGGCCGGGGGATTGAAGCTTTCTTT
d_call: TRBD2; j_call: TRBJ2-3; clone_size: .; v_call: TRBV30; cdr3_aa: CAWSGSGATDTQYF; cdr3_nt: TGTGCCTGGAGTGGTAGCGGGGCCACAGATACGCAGTATTTT
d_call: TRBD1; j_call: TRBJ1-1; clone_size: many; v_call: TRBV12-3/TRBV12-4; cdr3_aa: CASNVGDRGWEAFF; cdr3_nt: TGTGCCAGCAACGTTGGGGACAGGGGGTGGGAGGCTTTCTTT
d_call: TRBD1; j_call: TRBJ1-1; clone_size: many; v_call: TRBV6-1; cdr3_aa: CASSFGTGVNTEAFF; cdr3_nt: TGTGCCAGCAGTTTCGGGACAGGGGTGAACACTGAAGCTTTCTTT
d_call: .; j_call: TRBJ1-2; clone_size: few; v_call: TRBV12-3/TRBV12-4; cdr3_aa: CASRGTLNYGYTF; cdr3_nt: TGTGCCAGCAGAGGGACATTGAACTATGGCTACACCTTC
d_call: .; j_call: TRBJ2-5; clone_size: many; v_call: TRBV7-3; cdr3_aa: CASSSRRGETQYF; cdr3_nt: TGTGCCAGCAGTTCCAGGCGGGGAGAGACCCAGTACTTC
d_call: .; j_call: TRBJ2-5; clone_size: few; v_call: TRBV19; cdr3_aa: CASSIQQGKTQYF; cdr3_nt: TGTGCCAGTAGTATTCAACAGGGAAAGACCCAGTACTTC
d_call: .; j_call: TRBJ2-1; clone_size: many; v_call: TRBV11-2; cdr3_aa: CASSLGAPPLDNEQFF; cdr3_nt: TGTGCCAGCAGCTTAGGAGCCCCCCCTTTAGACAATGAGCAGTTCTTC